This passage covers 18 T cell receptor beta chains from one sample sequenced in a study of CD8 T cells in cerebrospinal fluid in Alzheimer's disease. TCRdb reworked the 10x single-cell sequencing reads into one entry per CDR3 protein, no DNA. The sample includes about 1,200 distinct CDR3 sequences. Sequencing input: cerebrospinal fluid. The receptor source for this set is a human donor with Alzheimer's disease.

Frequency places this clonotype as medium-sized. The chain employs TRBV7-3 and TRBJ1-2. CDR1 SGHTA and CDR2 FQGTGA come from the germline V gene. CDR3 length: 12 amino acids. The CDR3 loop is CASSLSGYGYTF. Full variable domain (outside the CDR3, taken from reference TRBV7-3 and TRBJ1-2): GAGVSQTPSNKVTEKGKYVELRCDPISGHTALYWYRQSLGQGPEFLIYFQGTGAADDSGLPNDRFFAVRPEGSVSTLKIQRTERGDSAVYLCASSLSGYGYTFGSGTRLTVV.

This clonotype is identified as medium-sized from frequency. The chain has TRBV27 and TRBJ1-2; TCRdb proposes TRBD1, but this gene call is untestable without DNA. This CDR3 comprises 15 residues. Germline V lookup: CDR1 MNHEY, CDR2 SMNVEV (reference sequence). The CDR3 region is CASSSVTGGIDGYTF.

This clonotype is classed as large (0.1 to 1%) by frequency. The CDR3 region is CASRLGAQNTGELFF. The gene calls are TRBV5-1 and TRBJ2-2. Germline CDR1 and CDR2: SGHRS and YFSETQ. The CDR3 has 15 residues.

Judged by frequency, this clonotype is large. This CDR3 is CASSFMGNEQYF. This chain uses TRBV7-3 with TRBJ2-7. The germline V gene has CDR1 SGHTA and CDR2 FQGTGA. The CDR3 is made up of 12 amino acids.

According to its frequency, this clonotype is medium-sized (0.01 to 0.1%). V usage is TRBV20-1 and J usage is TRBJ2-1; TCRdb gives TRBD2 as the D gene, but with no DNA this cannot be confirmed. CDR1 DFQATT and CDR2 SNEGSKA come from the germline V gene (reference sequence). CDR3 length: 15 residues. CDR3 region: CSARGPGRADNEQFF.

This clonotype is deemed medium-sized (0.01 to 0.1%) by its frequency. The chain recombines TRBV11-1 with TRBJ2-7. Per the germline V gene, CDR1 is SGHAT and CDR2 is FQDESV (reference sequence). This CDR3 is 13 amino acids long. This CDR3 reads CASSSAHKGEQYF.

This clonotype registers medium-sized by frequency. The chain combines TRBV27 with TRBJ2-3; TCRdb returns TRBD2, unconfirmable since there is no DNA. In germline, CDR1 is MNHEY, CDR2 SMNVEV (reference sequence). CDR3 length: 17 amino acids. CDR3 residues: CASSFLSGGSRLNTQYF.

This clonotype is identified as medium-sized from frequency. This rearrangement joins TRBV7-3 to TRBJ2-7; no DNA is available, so the TRBD2 call from TCRdb remains unchecked. The CDR3 runs to 14 residues. Germline CDR1 reads SGHTA; CDR2 reads FQGTGA. The CDR3 loop reads CASSLMGGPYEQYF.

This chain joins TRBV9 and TRBJ2-3; absent DNA, TCRdb's TRBD2 call cannot be checked. The CDR3 extends over 18 amino acids. Per the germline V gene, CDR1 is SGDLS and CDR2 is YYNGEE. This CDR3 is CASSVVGLAGAGTDTQYF.

This clonotype is deemed medium-sized by its frequency. This sequence joins TRBV20-1 and TRBJ2-5; TCRdb designates TRBD1, a call that cannot be tested without DNA. The CDR3 runs to 15 residues. CDR1 is DFQATT and CDR2 is SNEGSKA in the germline V gene (reference sequence). CDR3: CSASTPGTGGETQYF.

Frequency places this clonotype as medium-sized. The chain links TRBV6-1 to TRBJ1-1; TCRdb picks TRBD1, but there is no DNA to check that call. The CDR3 extends over 12 amino acids. Per germline, CDR1 MNHNS and CDR2 SASEGT. The CDR3 protein is CASSDQGASAFF.

According to its frequency, this clonotype is large (0.1 to 1%). The chain recombines TRBV6-5 with TRBJ2-2; TCRdb selects TRBD1, and the lack of DNA leaves this call unchecked. Germline V gene data show CDR1 as MNHEY and CDR2 as SVGAGI. The CDR3 is 16 residues long. The CDR3 loop reads CASSHIQGLDTGELFF.

This clonotype is deemed medium-sized by its frequency. The J gene is TRBJ2-1, the V gene TRBV2; TCRdb returns TRBD2, unconfirmable since there is no DNA. The CDR3 consists of 13 residues. CDR1 and CDR2 (germline): SNHLY, FYNNEI. The CDR3 protein is CASQGRSYNEQFF.

This clonotype shows up as large (0.1 to 1%) by frequency. V and J are TRBV14 and TRBJ2-5; as DNA is missing, the TRBD1 call by TCRdb cannot be tested. The CDR3 contains 15 residues. Per germline, CDR1 SGHDN and CDR2 FVKESK. The CDR3 region is CASSQDQPGWETQYF.

According to its frequency, this clonotype is medium-sized. This chain uses TRBV5-6 with TRBJ2-7; the TRBD1 assignment by TCRdb is unverifiable without DNA. The germline gives CDR1 SGHDT, CDR2 YYEEEE. The CDR3 sequence is 14 residues long. The CDR3 loop reads CASSQPGLGYEQYF. Based on the CDR3 plus reference TRBV5-6 and TRBJ2-7, the full variable domain is DAGVTQSPTHLIKTRGQQVTLRCSPKSGHDTVSWYQQALGQGPQFIFQYYEEEERQRGNFPDRFSGHQFPNYSSELNVNALLLGDSALYLCASSQPGLGYEQYFGPGTRLTVT.

This clonotype ranks as large in terms of frequency. The chain joins TRBV21-1 to TRBJ2-7; the TCRdb call, TRBD1, lacks DNA for checking. TRBV21-1 is designated a pseudogene. This CDR3 region has 14 residues. The CDR3 is CASSISTGSYEQYF.

By frequency, this clonotype is medium-sized. The V and J genes are TRBV11-2 and TRBJ2-2; TCRdb proposes TRBD1, but this gene call is untestable without DNA. Germline lookup yields CDR1 SGHAT and CDR2 FQNNGV. The CDR3 is 13 residues long. The CDR3: CASSSQGSGELFF.

Measured by frequency, this clonotype is medium-sized. This chain uses TRBV13 with TRBJ2-6; TCRdb's D call, TRBD1, is unchecked because there is no DNA. Germline loops: CDR1 PRHDT, CDR2 FYEKMQ (reference sequence). The CDR3 totals 18 residues. CDR3: CASSIETGGSSGANVLTF. The whole variable domain, filled in from reference TRBV13 and TRBJ2-6, reads AAGVIQSPRHLIKEKRETATLKCYPIPRHDTVYWYQQGPGQDPQFLISFYEKMQSDKGSIPDRFSAQQFSDYHSELNMSSLELGDSALYFCASSIETGGSSGANVLTFGAGSRLTVL.